The TCR beta chain under discussion was sequenced for a study of CD8 T cells in ankylosing spondylitis (dated by TCRdb to 2017 to 2019). For context, the study as a whole: The study profiled T cell receptor beta repertoires in healthy donors and ankylosing spondylitis patients to find disease-linked TCR variants. The whole study cohort included under 140 healthy donors and about two dozen ankylosing spondylitis patients. Peripheral blood was sampled, and synovial fluid was also collected from ankylosing spondylitis patients. What the authors observed across the whole study: The disease-linked clones had a CD8+ phenotype and were found at relatively low frequencies in peripheral blood. Some of the motif variants had been reported before in the synovial fluid and blood of reactive arthritis patients, a finding that suggests common disease-initiation mechanisms. Blood from ankylosing spondylitis patients appeared to be characterized by a TCR beta motif made up of eight highly homologous amino acid variants. Significant enrichment of the disease-linked clones was reported in matched synovial fluid samples from ankylosing spondylitis patients.

Counted from cysteine to phenylalanine, this CDR3 has 15 amino acids. Only the CDR3 portion is preserved as DNA: 45 bases, with reading frame beginning at the first base. Trimming removed 0 bases from V and 4 bases from J, leaving 15 bases between the germline ends. CDR1 and CDR2 are drawn from the germline V gene (reference sequence): DFQATT, SNEGSKA. The reads were generated on an Illumina HiSeq 2500. Quantitative 5'-RACE with molecular barcodes was used to prepare TCR beta libraries. The original methods were these. A new computational method, built on a probabilistic model of VDJ rearrangement, was used to identify disease-linked TCR variants. The public reads were run again by TCRdb, first through fastp at Q25 and then through MiXCR, and only productive beta chains were kept. Each CDR3 protein appears once, grouped with its most common genes and DNA. It is TCRdb's table, rather than the study itself, that gives the V and J calls and clone size. Recorded for this sample are about 250,000 distinct CDR3 sequences; about 30% of them occurred a single time. The top ten clonotypes cover around 4.5% of the sample.

This clonotype has a count of ten or more. What this receptor recognizes is not known. No much larger clone is present one base from it, and per-base qualities are unavailable. This receptor was obtained from a male donor with ankylosing spondylitis or in good health (not recorded which). The sequence is built from TRBV20-1 and TRBJ1-2, with TRBD1 perhaps the D gene, on 6 matching bases. The specimen was blood, either unsorted or a sorted T cell fraction (not recorded which). The DNA sequence reads TGCAGTGCTAGAGATCCGCGGACAGCCTTCTATGGCTACACCTTC. This is translated as CSARDPRTAFYGYTF.